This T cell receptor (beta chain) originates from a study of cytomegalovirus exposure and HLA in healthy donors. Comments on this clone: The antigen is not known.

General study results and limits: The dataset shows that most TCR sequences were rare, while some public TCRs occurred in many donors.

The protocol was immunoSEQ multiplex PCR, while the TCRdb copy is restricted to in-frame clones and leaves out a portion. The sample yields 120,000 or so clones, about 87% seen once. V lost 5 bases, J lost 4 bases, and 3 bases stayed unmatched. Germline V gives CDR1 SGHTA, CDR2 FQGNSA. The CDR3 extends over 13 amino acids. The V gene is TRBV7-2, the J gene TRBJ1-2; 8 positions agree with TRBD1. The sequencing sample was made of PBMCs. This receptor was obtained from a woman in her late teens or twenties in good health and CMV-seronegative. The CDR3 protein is CASSPDRAYGYTF. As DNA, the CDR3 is TGTGCCAGCAGCCCGGACAGGGCCTATGGCTACACCTTC.